This T cell receptor beta chain was obtained from a study of PD-1 blockade in classical Hodgkin lymphoma. About the study: Patients in the cohort were put on intravenous nivolumab, 3 mg/kg every 2 weeks. Overall study findings and caveats: Before treatment, complete responders showed about the same diversity as newly diagnosed patients. CD4+ TCR diversity climbed significantly by C4D1, unlike CD8+ TCR diversity.

Looked up from germline, CDR1 is ENHRY and CDR2 is SYGVKD. The CDR3 runs 16 residues. Trimming took 0 bases from V and 8 from J, leaving 17 bases between them. The time point here: cycle 4 day 1 (C4D1), after about 6 weeks of nivolumab. Every patient had relapsed following autologous stem cell transplantation, and cohorts differed in brentuximab vedotin exposure. Details on this clone: Its antigen is still unknown.

The data were produced by immunoSEQ multiplex PCR, yet TCRdb's version contains in-frame clones alone and is incomplete. The sample records around 23,000 clones, over 75% being singletons. Sequencing was performed on peripheral blood mononuclear cells (PBMCs), taken before the fourth cycle of nivolumab. The genes are TRBV10-3 and TRBJ2-1, with D possibly matching TRBD2 (7 bases). The origin of this receptor is a human donor with classical Hodgkin lymphoma. CDR3: CAISESTPRGGDEQFF. CDR3 DNA sequence: TGTGCCATCAGTGAGTCGACTCCTAGAGGGGGGGATGAGCAGTTCTTC.